This entry concerns a single T cell receptor beta chain. The antigen is not known. Autoimmune disease history or systemic immunosuppression meant exclusion. Blood samples were obtained at baseline, cycle 4 day 1, and cycle 7 day 1. This entry is derived from a study of OX40 agonist ivuxolimab in advanced cancers. Study information: Patients were around 83% male with ages roughly 20 to 85, mean around 58.

The CDR3 is made up of 15 amino acids. Looked up from germline, CDR1 is SGHTA and CDR2 is FQGNSA. The V gene end was trimmed by 5 bases and the J gene end by 1 base; junction bases not matched to a gene: 5. General study points: It was also the case that some nonresponders had low normalized T-cell clonal expansion.

The protocol was immunoSEQ multiplex PCR, while the TCRdb copy is restricted to in-frame clones and leaves out a portion. The sample contains 70,000 or so clones, roughly 89% of which appear only once. This TCR was sampled from an adult with an advanced solid tumor such as melanoma, head and neck, liver or kidney cancer. The sample in question was CD4+ or CD8+ T cells sorted from blood, obtained in a trial of the OX40 agonist ivuxolimab. The chain recombines TRBV7-2 with TRBJ1-1, with TRBD1 identical over 9 bases. The DNA of the CDR3 is TGTGCCAGCAGCATCTGGGGACAGGGGAACACTGAAGCTTTCTTT. It encodes CASSIWGQGNTEAFF.